The rows below give T cell receptor beta chains drawn from one sample of a study of monozygotic twins with inflammatory bowel disease. Reprocessing the 5' RACE reads, TCRdb reports a single entry for every CDR3 protein and omits DNA. This listing includes roughly 100,000 distinct CDR3 sequences. Material: blood. The receptors here all came from a human donor with ulcerative colitis or Crohn's disease, or a healthy co-twin of an affected twin (not recorded which). The CDR3 runs from the conserved cysteine through the conserved F or W.

V gene: TRBV27
J gene: TRBJ1-1
CDR3 protein: CASSAGRRNTEAFF

V gene: TRBV4-1
J gene: TRBJ2-1
CDR3 protein: CASSKLDSRVFNEQFF

V gene: TRBV5-1
J gene: TRBJ2-2
CDR3 protein: CASSRGRENTGELFF

V gene: TRBV12-3/TRBV12-4
J gene: TRBJ2-4
CDR3 protein: CASSLVSSGAKNIQYF

V gene: TRBV9
J gene: TRBJ2-7
CDR3 protein: CASSAGAYYEQYF

V gene: TRBV4-2
J gene: TRBJ2-7
CDR3 protein: CASSQDREMVSYEQYF

V gene: TRBV4-3
J gene: TRBJ2-1
CDR3 protein: CASSRSGGALYYNEQFF

V gene: TRBV28
J gene: TRBJ1-5
CDR3 protein: CASLDAGSNQPQHF

V gene: TRBV27
J gene: TRBJ2-2
CDR3 protein: CASSLITSGGTGELFF

V gene: TRBV15
J gene: TRBJ1-2
CDR3 protein: CATSKSSTGGRGGYTF

V gene: TRBV29-1
J gene: TRBJ2-3
CDR3 protein: CSVAWRGLTTDTQYF

V gene: TRBV7-9
J gene: TRBJ2-3
CDR3 protein: CASSLAVDSTDTQYF

V gene: TRBV20-1
J gene: TRBJ2-3
CDR3 protein: CSAFPGGDTQYF

V gene: TRBV7-9
J gene: TRBJ2-3
CDR3 protein: CASSIRLAGDTQYF

V gene: TRBV5-1
J gene: TRBJ1-2
CDR3 protein: CASSEGGSNYGYTF

V gene: TRBV7-3
J gene: TRBJ1-3
CDR3 protein: CASSPDGSRGNTIYF

V gene: TRBV19
J gene: TRBJ2-5
CDR3 protein: CATCAARGETQYF

V gene: TRBV7-9
J gene: TRBJ2-1
CDR3 protein: CASNPGQGTEQFF

V gene: TRBV7-3
J gene: TRBJ2-2
CDR3 protein: CASSLSRGGRTGELFF

V gene: TRBV28
J gene: TRBJ1-1
CDR3 protein: CASSSGGTTEAFF

V gene: TRBV6-2/TRBV6-3
J gene: TRBJ2-1
CDR3 protein: CASTRQGAGEQFF

V gene: TRBV3-1
J gene: TRBJ2-5
CDR3 protein: CATTYTGQGETQYF

V gene: TRBV7-9
J gene: TRBJ2-5
CDR3 protein: CASSLTRDQETQYF

V gene: TRBV12-3/TRBV12-4
J gene: TRBJ1-2
CDR3 protein: CASSFTNRDRDVSF

V gene: TRBV7-8
J gene: TRBJ2-2
CDR3 protein: CASSPRTGANTGELFF

V gene: TRBV29-1
J gene: TRBJ2-4
CDR3 protein: CSVASGVKNIQYF

V gene: TRBV2
J gene: TRBJ2-4
CDR3 protein: CASRDQWTGPNIQYF

V gene: TRBV7-2
J gene: TRBJ2-5
CDR3 protein: CASTRRTGRETQYF

V gene: TRBV20-1
J gene: TRBJ2-1
CDR3 protein: CSARDQTYNEQFF

V gene: TRBV4-1
J gene: TRBJ2-5
CDR3 protein: CASSLDRETQYF

V gene: TRBV6-1
J gene: TRBJ1-5
CDR3 protein: CASSEPYAYSNQPQHF

V gene: TRBV5-1
J gene: TRBJ2-1
CDR3 protein: CASSLRGGWSYNEQFF

V gene: TRBV19
J gene: TRBJ1-1
CDR3 protein: CASSPSTGQNTEAFF

V gene: TRBV7-9
J gene: TRBJ1-6
CDR3 protein: CASSLKPEVPLHF

V gene: TRBV29-1
J gene: TRBJ1-2
CDR3 protein: CSVEFGGQTGLLNGYTF

V gene: TRBV20-1
J gene: TRBJ2-1
CDR3 protein: CSAGGGPTSYNEQFF